Shown below are 6 T cell receptor beta chains from a single sample sequenced in a study of identical twins (dated by TCRdb to between 2015 and 2016). The library was made by 5' RACE. Sequencer: Illumina HiSeq 2000. TCRdb reprocessed the public reads (quality trimming at Q25 with fastp, clone calling with MiXCR) and kept in-frame beta chains. Here each entry gathers all rows of one CDR3 protein and keeps the most common genes and DNA. In all, the sample holds 250,000 or so distinct CDR3 sequences, and more than 9.5% of those were seen once. 3.5% to 4.5% of the sample comes from the top ten. The same sample was also studied in work on yellow fever vaccine responses in identical twins.

The sample comprised memory (CD45RO+) T cells sorted from blood. The intended sense of this specimen's cell subset or site label: CD45RO+ enriched T cells. These receptors all come from a woman younger than 30 in good health.

This clonotype was counted many times. The V and J genes are TRBV3-1 and TRBJ2-3, with TRBD2 matching over 12 bases. CDR1 and CDR2 (germline): LGHDT, YNNKEL (reference sequence). With 4 bases clipped from V and 1 base from J, the junction kept 3 bases outside the gene matches. CDR3 size: 16 residues. The CDR3 DNA reads TGTGCCAGCAGCCGCCGACTAGCGGGGGGCACAGATACGCAGTATTTT. Protein sequence: CASSRRLAGGTDTQYF.

This clonotype was counted a few times. The V call is TRBV6-4, the J call TRBJ2-3; tentatively, D is TRBD2 (6 bases). CDR1 is MRHNA and CDR2 is SNTAGT in the germline V gene. This CDR3 region has 15 residues. Trimming shortened V by 5 bases and J by 0 bases, and 12 bases separated the two germline ends. DNA for the CDR3: TGTGCCAGCAGTCGAAGCGGGCTAAGCACAGATACGCAGTATTTT. As protein: CASSRSGLSTDTQYF.

The chain links TRBV27 to TRBJ2-2; TRBD1 is a possible D gene (6 bases). Germline V lookup: CDR1 MNHEY, CDR2 SMNVEV (reference sequence). This CDR3 is 17 amino acids long. V was cut by 6 bases and J by 5 bases, with 22 bases left in between. The CDR3 coding sequence is TGTGCCAGCAGCAGTACCGGAGGCAGGGGCCGAACCGGGGAGCTGTTTTTT. This codes for CASSSTGGRGRTGELFF.

This clonotype was seen a few times. The chain joins TRBV5-1 to TRBJ2-5; TRBD1 matches at 11 bases. Germline CDR1 and CDR2: SGHRS and YFSETQ. The CDR3 consists of 17 residues. The V gene end was trimmed by 1 base and the J gene end by 7 bases; junction bases not matched to a gene: 12. The CDR3 loop is CASSLSPRTGGLGTQYF. CDR3 sequence (DNA): TGCGCCAGCAGCTTGTCCCCAAGGACAGGGGGCCTAGGGACCCAGTACTTC.

This clonotype was found many times. CDR3 nucleotide sequence: TGCAGCGTTTCCCCCGGGAAGGGGTGGACAGCGACCCAGTACTTC. Amino acids: CSVSPGKGWTATQYF. The J gene is TRBJ2-5, the V gene TRBV29-1, with D possibly being TRBD1 (6 bases). V shed 5 bases and J shed 7 bases, with 23 bases lying between them. CDR3 length equals 15 residues. The germline CDR1 and CDR2 sequences are SQVTM and ANQGSEA.

The chain links TRBV5-1 to TRBJ1-6, with unresolved D. The ends were cut back, 6 bases at V and 0 bases at J, with 10 bases in the middle. CDR3 length equals 15 residues. The V gene's germline CDR1 is SGHRS and CDR2 YFSETQ. The CDR3: CASTTISSYNSPLHF. Written as DNA, the CDR3 is TGCGCCAGCACCACGATAAGCTCCTATAATTCACCCCTCCACTTT.